These 16 T cell receptor beta chains came from one sample sequenced in a study of T cells in Graves' hyperthyroidism and ophthalmopathy. The investigators amplified TCR beta CDR3 regions from RNA transcripts. The HTBI set primed first-round TCR CDR3 RT-PCR. MiXCR, run by TCRdb on the multiplex PCR reads, gives a single entry per CDR3 protein. The data show roughly 640,000 distinct CDR3 sequences, with 16% seen just once and around 3.3% held by the top ten. What was sequenced was blood. These receptors were collected from a woman aged 40 to 50 with Graves' ophthalmopathy.

Many counts were recorded for this clonotype. The gene calls are TRBV6-1 and TRBJ1-1; tentative D call: TRBD1 (6 bases). The CDR3 spans 22 residues. Germline CDR1 reads MNHNS; CDR2 reads SASEGT. Trimming took 4 bases from V and 6 from J, leaving 39 bases between them. The CDR3 nucleotides read TGTGCCAGCAGTGTTACGTGGGGCACGGTCGGGGGCAATAAATTTAGGGACCCTGAAGCTTTCTTT. Translating gives CASSVTWGTVGGNKFRDPEAFF.

This rearrangement joins TRBV28 to TRBJ1-3; D is possibly TRBD1 (6 bases). The CDR3 length is 13 residues. Looked up from germline, CDR1 is MDHEN and CDR2 is SYDVKM. V lost 4 bases to trimming and J lost 8 bases, with 12 bases between them. In DNA, the CDR3 is TGTGCCAGCAGTTCGGACAGAGGGGACACCATATATTTT. This encodes CASSSDRGDTIYF.

The J gene is TRBJ1-5, the V gene TRBV5-1, with 7 bases that match TRBD1. CDR1 is SGHRS and CDR2 is YFSETQ in the germline V gene. CDR3 length equals 17 residues. V was pared by 4 bases and J by 1 base, with 11 bases of the junction left unmatched. The CDR3 protein is CASSATGSEWSNQPQHF. In nucleotides, the CDR3 is TGCGCCAGCAGCGCGACAGGGAGCGAGTGGAGCAATCAGCCCCAGCATTTT.

As regards this clonotype: A much larger clone differs by one base, so this may be a read error. The rearrangement links TRBV3-1 to TRBJ2-3, with 9 bases aligning to TRBD2. V dropped 1 base and J dropped 4; count of bases not matched to a gene: 3. The CDR3 is made up of 15 amino acids. Germline CDR1 LGHDT, CDR2 YNNKEL (reference sequence). The CDR3, as DNA: TGTGCCAGCAGCCAAGGACTAGCGGAAGCAGATACGCAGTATTTT. It is translated as CASSQGLAEADTQYF.

The gene calls are TRBV5-8 and TRBJ2-5; 10 nucleotides match TRBD2. The V segment lost 0 bases and the J segment 6 bases; nucleotides outside the gene matches: 8. Germline V lookup: CDR1 SGHTS, CDR2 YDEGEE. The CDR3 runs to 16 residues. The DNA for the CDR3 is TGTGCCAGCAGCTTGGAAGGAGCGGGAGGGCCCCAGACCCAGTACTTC. Its translation: CASSLEGAGGPQTQYF.

This chain connects TRBV6-1 to TRBJ1-1, with 8 bases aligning to TRBD1. CDR3 length equals 12 residues. Germline CDR1 and CDR2: MNHNS and SASEGT. J was trimmed by 10 bases and V by 6 bases; bases with no gene match: 7. CDR3 bases: TGTGCCAGCAGAACCGGACAGGGTAGAGCTTTCTTT. Its translation is CASRTGQGRAFF.

The genes are TRBV7-9 and TRBJ2-1; 9 nucleotides line up with TRBD1. V gave up 5 bases and J gave up 7 bases; unmatched junction bases: 12. This CDR3 spans 16 amino acids. Germline V gene data show CDR1 as SEHNR and CDR2 as FQNEAQ (reference sequence). The CDR3 reads CASSPTGGGLRNEQFF. The CDR3 coding sequence is TGTGCCAGCAGCCCTACAGGGGGCGGGTTACGGAATGAGCAGTTCTTC.

In regard to this clonotype: The CDR3 end shows no conserved phenylalanine or tryptophan, and so a read error is likely. V gene TRBV10-3 combines with J gene TRBJ1-1; D unclear. Trimming took off 10 bases at V and 5 bases at J, with 20 bases between the two ends. In germline, CDR1 is ENHRY, CDR2 SYGVKD. The CDR3 covers 14 residues. DNA of the CDR3: TGTGCCACTAGGATAGGTGAGGGAGGTACTGAAGCTTTCCTT. It translates to CATRIGEGGTEAFL.

A few counts support this clonotype. This chain connects TRBV18 to TRBJ1-5; D is undetermined. The CDR3 is 14 residues long. Germline loops: CDR1 KGHSH, CDR2 LQKENI. The V end was cut by 0 bases, the J end by 5 bases, with 8 bases between. CDR3 nucleotides: TGTGCCAGCTCACCACCGACCCGGGATCAGCCCCAGCATTTT. Translation: CASSPPTRDQPQHF.

This clonotype was recorded a few times. The chain carries TRBV29-1 and TRBJ2-5; 10 nucleotides line up with TRBD2. Losses at the gene ends were 4 bases for V and 5 bases for J; bases not matched to a gene: 7. CDR1 is SQVTM, CDR2 ANQGSEA, per germline. This CDR3 spans 14 amino acids. In DNA, the CDR3 is TGCAGCGTTGTGTACGGGACTAGCGTTGAGACCCAGTACTTC. Protein sequence: CSVVYGTSVETQYF.

This chain joins TRBV7-3 and TRBJ1-6; D is undetermined. This CDR3 has 15 residues. The V gene lost 1 base and the J gene lost 6 bases, with 10 bases spanning the gap. Germline V gene sequence: CDR1 SGHTA, CDR2 FQGTGA. The CDR3 DNA reads TGTGCCAGCAGCTTAAACGGGTTGAGTAATTCACCCCTCCACTTT. Protein: CASSLNGLSNSPLHF.

This clonotype is deemed medium-sized (0.01 to 0.1%). J is TRBJ2-5 and V is TRBV11-2, with D hard to call. Trimming cost V 5 bases and J 2 bases, with 3 bases left between them. CDR1 is SGHAT, CDR2 FQNNGV, per germline. This CDR3 is 11 amino acids long. The chain's CDR3 is CASSEQETQYF. CDR3 bases: TGTGCCAGCAGCGAGCAAGAGACCCAGTACTTC.

The chain is built from TRBV12-3 or TRBV12-4 and TRBJ2-3; the D is unclear. The length of the CDR3 is 13 residues. V dropped 5 bases and J dropped 6 bases, with 12 bases sitting between them. CDR3 protein: CASSALRADTQYF. DNA of the CDR3: TGTGCCAGCAGTGCACTCCGGGCGGATACGCAGTATTTT.

This chain joins TRBV12-3 or TRBV12-4 and TRBJ1-4, with 9 bases matching TRBD1. The V and J ends lost 1 base and 11 bases, in that order; junction bases with no gene match: 5. The CDR3 totals 14 residues. The CDR3 nucleotides are TGTGCCAGCAGTTTAGAGGGGACAGGGTTCAAACTGTTTTTT. This codes for CASSLEGTGFKLFF.

This clonotype came up many times. This sequence joins TRBV5-1 and TRBJ1-1; TRBD1 matches at 7 bases. This CDR3 has 14 residues. V was pared by 4 bases and J by 4 bases, with 7 bases of the junction left unmatched. Germline assignment: CDR1 SGHRS and CDR2 YFSETQ. The CDR3, as DNA: TGCGCCAGCAGCCAAGGGACAGACGGCACTGAAGCTTTCTTT. Translation gives CASSQGTDGTEAFF. Full variable domain (remainder filled in from reference TRBV5-1 and TRBJ1-1): KAGVTQTPRYLIKTRGQQVTLSCSPISGHRSVSWYQQTPGQGLQFLFEYFSETQRNKGNFPGRFSGRQFSNSRSEMNVSTLELGDSALYLCASSQGTDGTEAFFGQGTRLTVV.

This clonotype came up many times. The gene calls are TRBV5-8 and TRBJ1-1, with D unresolved. V lost 4 bases to trimming and J lost 3 bases, with 13 bases between them. Germline lookup yields CDR1 SGHTS and CDR2 YDEGEE. This CDR3 contains 14 residues. CDR3 sequence (DNA): TGTGCCAGCAGCCCTCTGTGGGAAGACACTGAAGCTTTCTTT. It yields the protein CASSPLWEDTEAFF.